This T cell receptor beta chain appears in the sequencing data of a study of cytomegalovirus exposure and HLA in healthy donors. Study information: Early released data comprised 80 million or so unique TCRs from HLA-typed donors. Study results and limitations: A few V segments could not be told apart, such as TRBV6-2 and TRBV6-3, and were left out. As immune exposure information, only CMV serostatus was available. TCR beta sequences reportedly predicted the HLA-A and HLA-B alleles of most subjects accurately.

Trimming removed 3 bases from V and 6 bases from J, with 9 bases in between. The germline V gene has CDR1 SGHTA and CDR2 FQGTGA. This CDR3 contains 12 residues. Primers for the PCR totalled 60 Vbeta and 13 Jbeta. Only in-frame clones appear in the TCRdb table, and some are missing; sequencing was by immunoSEQ multiplex PCR. The table lists around 170,000 clones, 82% of them singletons, with 1.5% to 1.9% in the top ten. Of note for this clone: The antigen is unknown.

V usage is TRBV7-3 and J usage is TRBJ2-7; the D is unclear. This receptor was obtained from a man aged 35 to 55 in good health and CMV-seronegative. The sample was PBMCs. This CDR3 reads CASSLSGGEQYF. As DNA, the CDR3 is TGTGCCAGCAGCTTGAGTGGTGGCGAGCAGTACTTC.